This TCR beta chain was recorded in a study of T-cell reconstitution after alpha-beta-depleted transplantation in children. Whole-study findings and limits: T-cell numbers and diversity, one year after transplant, stemmed largely from T cells that were newly produced.

Unique molecular identifiers were incorporated during preparation of the TCRbeta library. TCRdb re-derived calls from the PCR reads in MiXCR, one entry per CDR3 protein. Of around 580,000 distinct CDR3 sequences in the sample, 23% were seen once. This clonotype showed up just once. Its antigen is not identified. The starting material was PBMCs, mostly from graft donor cells, obtained 360 days after TCRalphabeta/CD19-depleted stem cell transplant. This TCR derives from a boy in the first two years of life who had a stem cell transplant for acute myeloid leukemia, so the T cells may come from the graft donor.

Here the CDR3 DNA reads TGTGCCAGCAGCTTAAGAGGGGAGGAGCAGTTCTTC. This encodes CASSLRGEEQFF. V gene TRBV11-2 combines with J gene TRBJ2-1, with D perhaps matching TRBD1 or TRBD2 (5 bases each). There are 12 residues in the CDR3. Trimming removed 2 bases at V and 10 bases at J, with 9 bases between. The germline gives CDR1 SGHAT, CDR2 FQNNGV. The full variable domain, completed using reference TRBV11-2 and TRBJ2-1, is EAGVAQSPRYKIIEKRQSVAFWCNPISGHATLYWYQQILGQGPKLLIQFQNNGVVDDSQLPKDRFSAERLKGVDSTLKIQPAKLEDSAVYLCASSLRGEEQFFGPGTRLTVL.